This T cell receptor beta chain was documented in a study of blood T cell repertoires in COVID-19. Study-level background: Samples of COVID-19 (acute and convalescent) were obtained from the United States, Italy and Spain. PBMCs, B-cell-depleted T cells, or T cells provided the cDNA or gDNA that made up the material.

Original data processing: Scientists estimated how many nucleated cells there were by amplifying reference gene primers. The assay was immunoSEQ multiplex PCR, and TCRdb's table has in-frame clones only and misses some. That table furnishes V, J and clone size, whereas the DNA furnished D and trimming. The sample lists about 360,000 clones; less than 90% were seen once. Patients at the Seattle site were enrolled during active infection and followed longitudinally. The sequence came from a woman in her sixties or seventies with COVID-19, enrolled during active disease. Input material: peripheral blood.

The CDR3 loop is CASSPQGAEGYTF. The CDR3, as DNA: TGTGCCAGCTCACCACAGGGGGCGGAAGGCTACACCTTC. The chain links TRBV18 to TRBJ1-2, with 7 bases aligning to TRBD1. The CDR3 extends over 13 amino acids. Germline assignment: CDR1 KGHSH and CDR2 LQKENI. The V segment lost 1 base and the J segment 8 bases; nucleotides outside the gene matches: 4.